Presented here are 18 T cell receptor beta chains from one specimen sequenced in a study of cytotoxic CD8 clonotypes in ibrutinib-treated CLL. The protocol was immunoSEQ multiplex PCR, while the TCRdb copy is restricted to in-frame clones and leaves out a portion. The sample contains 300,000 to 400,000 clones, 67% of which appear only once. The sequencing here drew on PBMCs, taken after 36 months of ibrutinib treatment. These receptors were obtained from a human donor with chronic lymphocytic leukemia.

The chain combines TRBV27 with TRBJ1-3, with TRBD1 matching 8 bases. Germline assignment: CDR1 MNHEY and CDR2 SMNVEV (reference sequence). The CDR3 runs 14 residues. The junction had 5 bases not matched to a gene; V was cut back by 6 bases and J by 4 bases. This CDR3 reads CASSRTGRGNTIYF. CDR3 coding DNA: TGTGCCAGCAGCAGGACAGGGCGAGGAAACACCATATATTTT.

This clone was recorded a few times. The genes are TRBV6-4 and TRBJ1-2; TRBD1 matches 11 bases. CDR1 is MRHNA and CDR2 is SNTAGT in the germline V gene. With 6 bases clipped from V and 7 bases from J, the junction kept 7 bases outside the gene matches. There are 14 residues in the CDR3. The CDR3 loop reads CASRRGQGAGGYTF. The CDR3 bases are TGTGCCAGCAGGCGAGGACAGGGGGCTGGTGGCTACACCTTC.

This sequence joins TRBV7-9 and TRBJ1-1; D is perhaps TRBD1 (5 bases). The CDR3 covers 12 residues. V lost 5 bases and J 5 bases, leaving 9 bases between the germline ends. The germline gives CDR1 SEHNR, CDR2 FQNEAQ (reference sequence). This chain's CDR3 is CASSPGGTEAFF. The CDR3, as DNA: TGTGCCAGCAGCCCCGGGGGGACTGAAGCTTTCTTT.

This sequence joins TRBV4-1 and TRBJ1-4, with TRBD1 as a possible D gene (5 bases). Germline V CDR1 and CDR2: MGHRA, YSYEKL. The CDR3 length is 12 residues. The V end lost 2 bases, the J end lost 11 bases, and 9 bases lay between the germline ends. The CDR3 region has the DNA TGCGCCAGCAGCCAATCGGGGCTTAAACTGTTTTTT. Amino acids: CASSQSGLKLFF.

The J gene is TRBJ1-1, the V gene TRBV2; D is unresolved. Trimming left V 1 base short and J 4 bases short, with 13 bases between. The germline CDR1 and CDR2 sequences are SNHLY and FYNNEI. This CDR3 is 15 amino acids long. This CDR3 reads CASSEGTLGGTEAFF. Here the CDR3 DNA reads TGTGCCAGCAGTGAAGGAACTTTGGGAGGCACTGAAGCTTTCTTT.

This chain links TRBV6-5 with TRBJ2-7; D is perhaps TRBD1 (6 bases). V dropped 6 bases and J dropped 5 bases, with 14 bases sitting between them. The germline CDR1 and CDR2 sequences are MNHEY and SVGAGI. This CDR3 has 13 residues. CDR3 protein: CASSPRGSHEQYF. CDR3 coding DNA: TGTGCCAGCAGCCCGAGGGGGTCCCACGAGCAGTACTTC.

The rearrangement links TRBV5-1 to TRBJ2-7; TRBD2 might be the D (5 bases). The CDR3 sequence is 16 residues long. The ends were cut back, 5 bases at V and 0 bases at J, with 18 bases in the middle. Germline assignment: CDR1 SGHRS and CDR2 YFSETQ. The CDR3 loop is CASRAPGRDSSYEQYF. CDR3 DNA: TGCGCCAGCAGGGCTCCCGGACGGGATAGCTCCTACGAGCAGTACTTC.

CDR3 coding DNA: TGTGCTAGTGCCGAGGGGCCTAGCCATCAGTTCTTC. Translated, it gives CASAEGPSHQFF. The rearrangement links TRBV12-5 to TRBJ2-1; D possibly matches TRBD1 or TRBD2 (5 bases each). V dropped 7 bases and J dropped 13 bases, with 17 bases sitting between them. CDR1 LGHNT and CDR2 FRNRAP come from the germline V gene. This CDR3 has 12 residues.

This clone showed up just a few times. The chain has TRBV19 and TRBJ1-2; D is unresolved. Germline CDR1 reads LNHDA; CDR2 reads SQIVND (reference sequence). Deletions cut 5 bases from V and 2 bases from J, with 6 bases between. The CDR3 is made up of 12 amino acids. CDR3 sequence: CASSPRNYGYTF. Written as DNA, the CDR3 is TGTGCCAGTAGTCCCCGCAACTATGGCTACACCTTC.

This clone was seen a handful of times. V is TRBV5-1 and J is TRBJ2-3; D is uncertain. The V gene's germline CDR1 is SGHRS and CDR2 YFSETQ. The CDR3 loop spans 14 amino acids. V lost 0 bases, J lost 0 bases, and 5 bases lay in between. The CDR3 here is CASSLGWSTDTQYF. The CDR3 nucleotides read TGCGCCAGCAGCTTGGGTTGGAGCACAGATACGCAGTATTTT.

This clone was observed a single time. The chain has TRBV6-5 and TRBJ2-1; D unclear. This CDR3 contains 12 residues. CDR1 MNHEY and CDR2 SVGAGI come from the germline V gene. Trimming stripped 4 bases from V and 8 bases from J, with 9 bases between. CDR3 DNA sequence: TGTGCCAGCAGTTCCTCGGTCTATGAGCAGTTCTTC. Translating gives CASSSSVYEQFF.

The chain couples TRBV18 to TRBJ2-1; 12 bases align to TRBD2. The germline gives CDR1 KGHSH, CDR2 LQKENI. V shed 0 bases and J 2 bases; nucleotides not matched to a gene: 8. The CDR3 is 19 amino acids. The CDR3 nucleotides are TGTGCCAGCTCACCACCGGGACTAGCGGGTTTATTGCCCTACAATGAGCAGTTCTTC. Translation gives CASSPPGLAGLLPYNEQFF.

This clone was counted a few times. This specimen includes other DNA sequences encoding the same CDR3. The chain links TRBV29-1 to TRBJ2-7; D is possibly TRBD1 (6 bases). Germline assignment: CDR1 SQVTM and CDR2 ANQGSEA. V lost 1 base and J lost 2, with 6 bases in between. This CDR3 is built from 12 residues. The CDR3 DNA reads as TGCAGCGTTGAAGGACAGGCCTACGAGCAGTACTTC. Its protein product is CSVEGQAYEQYF.

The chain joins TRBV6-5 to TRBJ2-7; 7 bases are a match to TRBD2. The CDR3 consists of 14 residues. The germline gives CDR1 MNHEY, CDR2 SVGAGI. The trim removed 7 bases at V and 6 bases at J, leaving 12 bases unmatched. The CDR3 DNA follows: TGTGCCAGCACCCTGGGCCAGGGCGGGAGCGAGCAGTACTTC. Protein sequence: CASTLGQGGSEQYF.

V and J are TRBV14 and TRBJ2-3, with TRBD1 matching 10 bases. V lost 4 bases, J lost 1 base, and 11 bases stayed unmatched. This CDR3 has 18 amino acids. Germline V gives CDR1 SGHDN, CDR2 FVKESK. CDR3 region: CASSPDRGFLAGTDTQYF. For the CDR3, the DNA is TGTGCCAGCAGCCCGGACAGGGGGTTTCTAGCGGGCACAGATACGCAGTATTTT. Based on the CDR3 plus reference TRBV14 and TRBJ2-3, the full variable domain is EAGVTQFPSHSVIEKGQTVTLRCDPISGHDNLYWYRRVMGKEIKFLLHFVKESKQDESGMPNNRFLAERTGGTYSTLKVQPAELEDSGVYFCASSPDRGFLAGTDTQYFGPGTRLTVL.

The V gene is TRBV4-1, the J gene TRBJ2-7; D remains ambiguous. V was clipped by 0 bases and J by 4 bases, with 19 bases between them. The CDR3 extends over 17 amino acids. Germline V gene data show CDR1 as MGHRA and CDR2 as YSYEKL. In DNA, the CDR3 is TGCGCCAGCAGCCAAGATTCCGGAACACTTATGGGATACGAGCAGTACTTC. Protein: CASSQDSGTLMGYEQYF.

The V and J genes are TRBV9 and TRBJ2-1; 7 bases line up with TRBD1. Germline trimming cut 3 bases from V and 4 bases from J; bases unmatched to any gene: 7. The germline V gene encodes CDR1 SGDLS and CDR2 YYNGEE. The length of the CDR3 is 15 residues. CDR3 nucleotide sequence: TGTGCCAGCAGCGGAAGACAGGGCGGGTACAATGAGCAGTTCTTC. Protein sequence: CASSGRQGGYNEQFF. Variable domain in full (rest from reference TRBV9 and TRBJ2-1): DSGVTQTPKHLITATGQRVTLRCSPRSGDLSVYWYQQSLDQGLQFLIQYYNGEERAKGNILERFSAQQFPDLHSELNLSSLELGDSALYFCASSGRQGGYNEQFFGPGTRLTVL.

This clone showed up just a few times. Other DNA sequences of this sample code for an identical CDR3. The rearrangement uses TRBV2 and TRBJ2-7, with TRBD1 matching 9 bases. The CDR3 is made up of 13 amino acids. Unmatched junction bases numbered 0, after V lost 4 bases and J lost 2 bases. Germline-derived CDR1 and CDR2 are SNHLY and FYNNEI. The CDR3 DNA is TGTGCCAGCAGTGGGGACAGGGCCTACGAGCAGTACTTC. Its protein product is CASSGDRAYEQYF.